A selection of T cell receptor beta chains follows, all from one sample in a study of blood T cell repertoires in COVID-19. Generated by immunoSEQ multiplex PCR, the TCRdb table keeps only in-frame clones and is missing some. The sample shows a few hundred thousand clones, approximately 89% of them seen only once. Sequencing used PBMCs or T cells enriched from blood (not recorded which). The receptor set was obtained from a man aged 25 to 40 who had recovered from COVID-19. Both conserved end residues are part of each CDR3. Each record gives: J gene, D gene, clone size, V gene, CDR3 DNA, CDR3 protein. D genes are given only for firm matches. Size is stated for part of the rows, as once, few or many counts, or as a class when the clone is expanded.

j_gene: TRBJ2-3
d_gene: NA
abundance: NA
v_gene: TRBV6-5
CDR3nt: TGTGCCAGCAGCGTTTCATTCACTAGCACAGATACGCAGTATTTT
CDR3aa: CASSVSFTSTDTQYF

j_gene: TRBJ1-2
d_gene: TRBD1
abundance: NA
v_gene: TRBV10-2
CDR3nt: TGCGCCAGTACCCAGGACAGGGGGAATGGCTACACCTTC
CDR3aa: CASTQDRGNGYTF

j_gene: TRBJ1-2
d_gene: NA
abundance: NA
v_gene: TRBV4-2
CDR3nt: TGTGCCAGCAGCCAAGGGGGAGGGGAGGCCTATGGCTACACCTTC
CDR3aa: CASSQGGGEAYGYTF

j_gene: TRBJ2-2
d_gene: NA
abundance: once
v_gene: TRBV9
CDR3nt: TGTGCCAGCAGCCAGACAGGCGAGGGGACCGGGGAGCTGTTTTTT
CDR3aa: CASSQTGEGTGELFF

j_gene: TRBJ2-7
d_gene: NA
abundance: NA
v_gene: TRBV4-2
CDR3nt: TGTGCCAGCAGCCAAGACGGGAGTGAGTACTTC
CDR3aa: CASSQDGSEYF

j_gene: TRBJ1-1
d_gene: NA
abundance: NA
v_gene: TRBV15
CDR3nt: TGTGCCACCAGCGCGACCCGGACAGTGAACACTGAAGCTTTCTTT
CDR3aa: CATSATRTVNTEAFF

j_gene: TRBJ1-1
d_gene: TRBD1
abundance: NA
v_gene: TRBV4-2
CDR3nt: TGTGCCAGCAGCCAAGACCGGGACAGGGTAGTAGGTGAAGCTTTCTTT
CDR3aa: CASSQDRDRVVGEAFF

j_gene: TRBJ2-7
d_gene: NA
abundance: NA
v_gene: TRBV27
CDR3nt: TGTGCCAGCAGTCCACCTATGGGGGGCGGGGGATCCTACGAGCAGTACTTC
CDR3aa: CASSPPMGGGGSYEQYF

j_gene: TRBJ2-6
d_gene: NA
abundance: few
v_gene: TRBV14
CDR3nt: TGTGCCAGCAGCCAACATGGGGCCAACGTCCTGACTTTC
CDR3aa: CASSQHGANVLTF

j_gene: TRBJ1-2
d_gene: TRBD1
abundance: once
v_gene: TRBV9
CDR3nt: TGTGCCAGCAGCGTAGGTGACAGGGTGGACTATGGCTACACCTTC
CDR3aa: CASSVGDRVDYGYTF

j_gene: TRBJ2-1
d_gene: TRBD2
abundance: NA
v_gene: TRBV5-4
CDR3nt: TGTGCCAGCAGGCTTGGCGGGGGGGCCTACAATGAGCAGTTCTTC
CDR3aa: CASRLGGGAYNEQFF